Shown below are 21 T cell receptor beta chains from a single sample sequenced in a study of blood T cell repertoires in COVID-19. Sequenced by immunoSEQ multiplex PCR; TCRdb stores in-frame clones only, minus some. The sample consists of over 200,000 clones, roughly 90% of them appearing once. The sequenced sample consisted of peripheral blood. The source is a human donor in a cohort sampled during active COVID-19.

The CDR3 DNA follows: TGTGCCAGCAGCCCCGGGGGGAGCTCCTACGAGCAGTACTTC. Translation: CASSPGGSSYEQYF. The chain recombines TRBV7-9 with TRBJ2-7; 7 bases are shared with TRBD2. Trimming took 5 bases from V and 0 from J; bases not matched to a gene: 4. The germline gives CDR1 SEHNR, CDR2 FQNEAQ (reference sequence). The CDR3 is 14 amino acids.

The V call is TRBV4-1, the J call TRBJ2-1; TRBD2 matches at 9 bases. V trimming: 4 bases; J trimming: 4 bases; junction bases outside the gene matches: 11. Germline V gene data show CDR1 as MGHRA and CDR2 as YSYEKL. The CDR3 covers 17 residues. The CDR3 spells CASSRGASGTPYNEQFF. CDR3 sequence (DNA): TGCGCCAGCAGCCGAGGGGCTAGCGGGACCCCTTACAATGAGCAGTTCTTC.

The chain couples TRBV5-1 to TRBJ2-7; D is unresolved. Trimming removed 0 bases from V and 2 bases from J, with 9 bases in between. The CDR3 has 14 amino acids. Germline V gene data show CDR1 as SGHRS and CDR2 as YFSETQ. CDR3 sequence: CASSLGAQTYEQYF. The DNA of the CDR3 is TGCGCCAGCAGCTTGGGGGCTCAGACCTACGAGCAGTACTTC.

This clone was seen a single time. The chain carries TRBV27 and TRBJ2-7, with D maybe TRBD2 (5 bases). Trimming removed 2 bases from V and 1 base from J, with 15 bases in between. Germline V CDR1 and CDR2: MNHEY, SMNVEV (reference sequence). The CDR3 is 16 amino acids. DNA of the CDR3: TGTGCCAGCAGTTTAAGGAGTTTCGGGGTTTCCTACGAGCAGTACTTC. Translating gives CASSLRSFGVSYEQYF.

CDR3 loop: CASSFRRGWEQYF. CDR3 bases: TGTGCCAGCAGCTTTCGCAGGGGGTGGGAGCAGTACTTC. The gene calls are TRBV7-2 and TRBJ2-7; 7 bases are shared with TRBD1. The CDR3 spans 13 residues. CDR1 SGHTA and CDR2 FQGNSA come from the germline V gene. V lost 3 bases to trimming and J lost 7 bases; unmatched junction nucleotides: 6.

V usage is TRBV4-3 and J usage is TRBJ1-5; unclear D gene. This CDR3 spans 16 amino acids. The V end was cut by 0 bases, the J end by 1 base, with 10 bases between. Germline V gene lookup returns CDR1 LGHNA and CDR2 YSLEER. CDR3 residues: CASSQDPGGSNQPQHF. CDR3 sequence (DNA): TGCGCCAGCAGCCAAGATCCGGGTGGAAGCAATCAGCCCCAGCATTTT.

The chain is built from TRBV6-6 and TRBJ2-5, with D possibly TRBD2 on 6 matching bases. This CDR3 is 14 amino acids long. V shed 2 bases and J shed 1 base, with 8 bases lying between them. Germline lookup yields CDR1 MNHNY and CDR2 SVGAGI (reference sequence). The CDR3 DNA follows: TGTGCCAGCAGTTACGGACTATCCCAAGAGACCCAGTACTTC. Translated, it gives CASSYGLSQETQYF.

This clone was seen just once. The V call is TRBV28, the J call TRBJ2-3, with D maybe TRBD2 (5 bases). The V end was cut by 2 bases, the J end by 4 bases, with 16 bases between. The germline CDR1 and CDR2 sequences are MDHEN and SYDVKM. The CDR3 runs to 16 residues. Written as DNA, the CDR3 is TGTGCCAGCAGTTTAGGGCTTGCGCTAGCTGCAGATACGCAGTATTTT. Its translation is CASSLGLALAADTQYF. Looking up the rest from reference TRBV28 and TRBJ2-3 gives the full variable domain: DVKVTQSSRYLVKRTGEKVFLECVQDMDHENMFWYRQDPGLGLRLIYFSYDVKMKEKGDIPEGYSVSREKKERFSLILESASTNQTSMYLCASSLGLALAADTQYFGPGTRLTVL.

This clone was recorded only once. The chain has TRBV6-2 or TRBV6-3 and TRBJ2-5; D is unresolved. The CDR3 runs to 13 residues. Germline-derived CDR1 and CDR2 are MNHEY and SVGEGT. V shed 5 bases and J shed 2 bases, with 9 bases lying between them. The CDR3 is CASSKTQQETQYF. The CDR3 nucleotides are TGTGCCAGCAGTAAGACTCAACAAGAGACCCAGTACTTC.

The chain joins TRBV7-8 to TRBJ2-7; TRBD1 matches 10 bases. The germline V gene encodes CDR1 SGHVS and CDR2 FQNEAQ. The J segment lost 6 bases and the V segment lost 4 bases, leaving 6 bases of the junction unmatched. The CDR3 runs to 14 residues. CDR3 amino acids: CASSWGQGRVEQYF. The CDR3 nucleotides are TGTGCCAGCAGCTGGGGACAGGGGCGGGTCGAGCAGTACTTC.

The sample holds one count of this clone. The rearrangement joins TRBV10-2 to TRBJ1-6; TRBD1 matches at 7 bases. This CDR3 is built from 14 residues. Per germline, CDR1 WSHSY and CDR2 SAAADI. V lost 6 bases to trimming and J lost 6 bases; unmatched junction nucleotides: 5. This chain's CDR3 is CASRKDRINSPLHF. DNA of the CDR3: TGCGCCAGCAGGAAGGACAGGATTAATTCACCCCTCCACTTT.

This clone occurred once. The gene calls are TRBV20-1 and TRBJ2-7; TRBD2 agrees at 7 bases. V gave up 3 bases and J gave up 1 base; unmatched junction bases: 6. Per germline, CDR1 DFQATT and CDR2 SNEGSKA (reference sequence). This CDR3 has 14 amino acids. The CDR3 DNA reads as TGCAGTGCTAGTAGAGCGGGACCATCCTACGAGCAGTACTTC. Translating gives CSASRAGPSYEQYF.

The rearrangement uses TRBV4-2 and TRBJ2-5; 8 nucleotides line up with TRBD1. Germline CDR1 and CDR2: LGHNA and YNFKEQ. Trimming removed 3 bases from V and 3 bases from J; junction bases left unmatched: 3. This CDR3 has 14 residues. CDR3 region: CASSQRQGKETQYF. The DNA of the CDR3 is TGTGCCAGCAGCCAGAGACAGGGGAAAGAGACCCAGTACTTC.

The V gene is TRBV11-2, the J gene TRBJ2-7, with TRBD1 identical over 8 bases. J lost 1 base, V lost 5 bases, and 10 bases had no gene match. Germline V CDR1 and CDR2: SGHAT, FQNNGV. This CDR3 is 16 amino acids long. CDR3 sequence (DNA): TGTGCCAGCAGCACCGGGACAGGAGACATTTCCTACGAGCAGTACTTC. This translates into CASSTGTGDISYEQYF. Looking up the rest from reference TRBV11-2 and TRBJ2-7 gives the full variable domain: EAGVAQSPRYKIIEKRQSVAFWCNPISGHATLYWYQQILGQGPKLLIQFQNNGVVDDSQLPKDRFSAERLKGVDSTLKIQPAKLEDSAVYLCASSTGTGDISYEQYFGPGTRLTVT.

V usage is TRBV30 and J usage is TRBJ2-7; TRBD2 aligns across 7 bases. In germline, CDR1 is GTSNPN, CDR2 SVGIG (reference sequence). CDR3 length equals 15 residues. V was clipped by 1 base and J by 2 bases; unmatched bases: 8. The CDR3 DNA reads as TGTGCCTGGAGTGCCGGACTAGTTACGACCTACGAGCAGTACTTC. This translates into CAWSAGLVTTYEQYF.

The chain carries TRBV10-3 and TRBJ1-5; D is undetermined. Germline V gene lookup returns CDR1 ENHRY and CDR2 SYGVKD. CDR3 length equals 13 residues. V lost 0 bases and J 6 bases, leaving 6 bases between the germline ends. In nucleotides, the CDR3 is TGTGCCATCAGTGAGTCCAGTACTCAGCCCCAGCATTTT. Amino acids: CAISESSTQPQHF.

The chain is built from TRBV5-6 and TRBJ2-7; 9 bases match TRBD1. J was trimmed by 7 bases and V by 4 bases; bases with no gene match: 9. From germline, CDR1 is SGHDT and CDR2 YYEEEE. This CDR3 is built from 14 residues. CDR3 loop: CASSPDRGGGEQYF. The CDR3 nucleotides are TGTGCCAGCAGCCCGGACAGGGGTGGGGGAGAGCAGTACTTC.

Here the CDR3 reads CASSPRSGGASEQYF. The CDR3 bases are TGTGCCAGCAGCCCCCGGTCTGGGGGGGCCTCAGAGCAGTACTTC. The V and J genes are TRBV6-5 and TRBJ2-7; D possibly corresponds to TRBD2 (7 bases). CDR1 and CDR2 from the germline V gene are MNHEY and SVGAGI. V lost 6 bases and J 7 bases, leaving 22 bases between the germline ends. The length of the CDR3 is 15 residues.

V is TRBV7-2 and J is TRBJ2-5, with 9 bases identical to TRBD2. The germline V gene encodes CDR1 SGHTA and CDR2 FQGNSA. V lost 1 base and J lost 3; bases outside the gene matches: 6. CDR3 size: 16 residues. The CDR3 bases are TGTGCCAGCAGCTTAGGGGCGGGAGGGGGGAAAGAGACCCAGTACTTC. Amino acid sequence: CASSLGAGGGKETQYF.

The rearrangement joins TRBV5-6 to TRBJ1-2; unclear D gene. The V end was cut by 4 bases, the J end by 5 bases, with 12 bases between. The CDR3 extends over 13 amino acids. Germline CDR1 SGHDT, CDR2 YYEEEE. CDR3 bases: TGTGCCAGCAGCCTCGACGAGGTTTATGGCTACACCTTC. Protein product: CASSLDEVYGYTF.

The CDR3 nucleotides are TGTGCCAGGAGCTCCCCCTCTGGGGCCAACGTCCTGACTTTC. It translates to CARSSPSGANVLTF. The chain is built from TRBV19 and TRBJ2-6; no reliable D call. Germline V CDR1 and CDR2: LNHDA, SQIVND (reference sequence). Trimming removed 9 bases at V and 0 bases at J, with 9 bases between. This CDR3 is built from 14 residues.